The 32 T cell receptor beta chains presented below share a single source sample, sequenced in a study of shared clonotypes between healthy human individuals (dated by TCRdb to about 2020). The library was prepared using the immunoSEQ multiplex PCR assay. TCRdb mirrors the immuneACCESS table, restricted to in-frame sequences. Some clones are absent from its copies; in checked studies, under half trace to an unresolved V gene, and the reason for the others is unknown. A total of 2 million to 2.5 million clones appear in this sample, roughly 91% of them only once. The ten largest clones take up 1.5% to 2% of the sample. For the CD8 naive samples, CD45RO-negative cells were positively selected for CCR7, yielding a CD45RA+CCR7+ population from which TemRA cells were excluded. The source material was naive CD8+ T cells from PBMCs. The cell subset or site label corresponds to: CD45RA+CCR7+. Receptor source: a man between 18 and 35 years old in good health. Some clones in this sample may be carry-over from other donors' samples.

The rearrangement joins TRBV7-9 to TRBJ2-7; 11 nucleotides agree with TRBD2. Germline assignment: CDR1 SEHNR and CDR2 FQNEAQ (reference sequence). J lost 4 bases, V lost 4 bases, and 6 bases had no gene match. This CDR3 comprises 15 residues. CDR3 amino acids: CASSYQTSGAYEQYF. Written as DNA, the CDR3 is TGTGCCAGCAGCTACCAGACTAGCGGGGCTTACGAGCAGTACTTC. Filled out from reference TRBV7-9 and TRBJ2-7, the complete variable domain reads DTGVSQNPRHKITKRGQNVTFRCDPISEHNRLYWYRQTLGQGPEFLTYFQNEAQLEKSRLLSDRFSAERPKGSFSTLEIQRTEQGDSAMYLCASSYQTSGAYEQYFGPGTRLTVT.

This clone showed up just a few times. Other DNA sequences in the sample encode the same CDR3. The chain employs TRBV27 and TRBJ2-7; possible D gene TRBD1, 5 bases. The germline gives CDR1 MNHEY, CDR2 SMNVEV (reference sequence). V was cut by 2 bases and J by 2 bases, with 7 bases left in between. The CDR3 consists of 13 residues. CDR3 nucleotides: TGTGCCAGCAGTTTAGGGGCCACCTACGAGCAGTACTTC. Its translation is CASSLGATYEQYF.

This clone was seen once. The genes are TRBV14 and TRBJ2-6, with D possibly matching TRBD1 (6 bases). The CDR3 loop spans 19 amino acids. Germline V CDR1 and CDR2: SGHDN, FVKESK. V shed 5 bases and J shed 2 bases, with 22 bases lying between them. The CDR3 DNA reads TGTGCCAGCAGCGAAGGGCGAGGGGGAAGCGCGGCTGGGGCCAACGTCCTGACTTTC. Translated, it gives CASSEGRGGSAAGANVLTF.

This sequence joins TRBV15 and TRBJ2-7; the D gene is possibly TRBD1 (6 bases). V was pared by 3 bases and J by 3 bases, with 15 bases between. The CDR3 sequence is 15 residues long. The germline V gene has CDR1 LNHNV and CDR2 YYDKDF (reference sequence). CDR3 region: CATSRSPDSNYEQYF. CDR3 in DNA: TGTGCCACCAGCAGGAGTCCGGACAGTAACTACGAGCAGTACTTC.

The rearrangement links TRBV6-1 to TRBJ2-7, with 7 bases that match TRBD1. CDR3 length: 12 residues. The J segment lost 2 bases and the V segment lost 8 bases, leaving 3 bases of the junction unmatched. The germline V gene has CDR1 MNHNS and CDR2 SASEGT. CDR3 nucleotide sequence: TGTGCCAGCTTGGGACAGACCTACGAGCAGTACTTC. This codes for CASLGQTYEQYF.

The V and J genes are TRBV28 and TRBJ2-1; tentative D call: TRBD2 (5 bases). The CDR3 totals 13 residues. V was trimmed by 6 bases and J by 2 bases, leaving 8 bases between them. The germline gives CDR1 MDHEN, CDR2 SYDVKM. The CDR3 region is CASSGVTYNEQFF. The CDR3 region has the DNA TGTGCCAGCAGCGGGGTGACCTACAATGAGCAGTTCTTC.

The chain carries TRBV7-8 and TRBJ2-1, with TRBD2 identical over 8 bases. The CDR3 runs to 16 residues. Trimming at V came to 5 bases and at J to 5 bases, leaving 11 bases not matched to a gene. The germline gives CDR1 SGHVS, CDR2 FQNEAQ. The CDR3 loop is CASSRPPSGLHNEQFF. For the CDR3, the DNA is TGTGCCAGCAGCCGCCCCCCTAGCGGGCTCCACAATGAGCAGTTCTTC.

V and J are TRBV4-2 and TRBJ2-3; 9 nucleotides match TRBD1. The germline gives CDR1 LGHNA, CDR2 YNFKEQ. The V gene end was trimmed by 3 bases and the J gene end by 4 bases; junction bases not matched to a gene: 5. The CDR3 length is 15 residues. The CDR3 nucleotides read TGTGCCAGCAGCCATACTGGACAGGGGCCAGATACGCAGTATTTT. This sequence encodes CASSHTGQGPDTQYF.

The chain recombines TRBV7-8 with TRBJ2-3; weak D call: TRBD2 (5 bases). Germline lookup yields CDR1 SGHVS and CDR2 FQNEAQ. This CDR3 is 15 amino acids long. V was pared by 1 base and J by 0 bases, with 8 bases between. The CDR3 spells CASSLEAASTDTQYF. The CDR3 bases are TGTGCCAGCAGCTTAGAAGCGGCTAGCACAGATACGCAGTATTTT.

The CDR3 bases are TGTGCCAGCAGCTTAGGCCCCGGGACGCACCTCGGTGGTGAAGAGACCCAGTACTTC. Translated: CASSLGPGTHLGGEETQYF. The rearrangement links TRBV7-7 to TRBJ2-5, with D perhaps TRBD1 or TRBD2 (5 bases each). The CDR3 contains 19 residues. Trimming cost V 1 base and J 3 bases, with 24 bases left between them. Germline V gene sequence: CDR1 SSHAT, CDR2 FNYEAQ (reference sequence).

The chain uses TRBV6-1 and TRBJ2-7, with a tentative D call TRBD2 (7 bases). The germline V and J ends were trimmed by 0 bases and 1 base, with 13 bases remaining between them. The CDR3 is 16 amino acids. The germline CDR1 and CDR2 sequences are MNHNS and SASEGT. The CDR3 nucleotides read TGTGCCAGCAGTGAAGCCCGGGGGGCCATATCCTACGAGCAGTACTTC. Encoded protein: CASSEARGAISYEQYF.

V and J are TRBV11-2 and TRBJ2-7; 8 bases are shared with TRBD2. CDR1 is SGHAT and CDR2 is FQNNGV in the germline V gene. The CDR3 spans 14 residues. The V gene end was trimmed by 5 bases and the J gene end by 6 bases; junction bases not matched to a gene: 9. The CDR3 DNA follows: TGTGCCAGCAGCCCCGGGGGGGTTTTTTTCGAGCAGTACTTC. It is translated as CASSPGGVFFEQYF.

In its sample, this clone was seen once. The V gene is TRBV4-1, the J gene TRBJ2-2; D is uncertain. Trimming removed 4 bases from V and 6 bases from J, with 9 bases in between. The CDR3 has 13 amino acids. The germline V gene has CDR1 MGHRA and CDR2 YSYEKL. The DNA of the CDR3 is TGCGCCAGCAGCCCCCGTAATTCCGGGGAGCTGTTTTTT. It codes for CASSPRNSGELFF.

The V call is TRBV4-3, the J call TRBJ1-1; D perhaps matches TRBD1 (6 bases). The germline CDR1 and CDR2 sequences are LGHNA and YSLEER. Deletions cut 0 bases from V and 0 bases from J, with 11 bases between. The length of the CDR3 is 16 residues. The CDR3 spells CASSQDTRTVNTEAFF. In DNA form, the CDR3 reads TGCGCCAGCAGCCAAGACACCCGGACAGTGAACACTGAAGCTTTCTTT.

Comments on this clone: This specimen includes other DNA sequences encoding the same CDR3. The J gene is TRBJ2-2, the V gene TRBV27; 7 nucleotides agree with TRBD2. Germline values: CDR1 MNHEY, CDR2 SMNVEV (reference sequence). The V segment lost 2 bases and the J segment 5 bases; nucleotides outside the gene matches: 2. The CDR3 runs to 14 residues. CDR3 in DNA: TGTGCCAGCAGTTTACGCGGGAGTACCGGGGAGCTGTTTTTT. It translates to CASSLRGSTGELFF.

In regard to this clone: Other DNA sequences in the sample encode the same CDR3. The gene calls are TRBV7-9 and TRBJ1-4, with unresolved D. V lost 3 bases and J 5 bases, leaving 7 bases between the germline ends. CDR1 is SEHNR and CDR2 is FQNEAQ in the germline V gene (reference sequence). This CDR3 spans 13 amino acids. This CDR3 is CASSLGRNEKLFF. The CDR3, as DNA: TGTGCCAGCAGCTTGGGCAGGAATGAAAAACTGTTTTTT.

This rearrangement joins TRBV19 to TRBJ2-1; D not certain. Trimming pared 3 bases from V and 5 bases from J, leaving 8 bases between. The CDR3 spans 13 residues. From germline, CDR1 is LNHDA and CDR2 SQIVND (reference sequence). In DNA, the CDR3 is TGTGCCAGTAGTATCGCAGCGCACAATGAGCAGTTCTTC. As protein: CASSIAAHNEQFF. Supplemented by reference TRBV19 and TRBJ2-1, the full variable domain reads DGGITQSPKYLFRKEGQNVTLSCEQNLNHDAMYWYRQDPGQGLRLIYYSQIVNDFQKGDIAEGYSVSREKKESFPLTVTSAQKNPTAFYLCASSIAAHNEQFFGPGTRLTVL.

J is TRBJ2-3 and V is TRBV7-2; D is unresolved. Looked up from germline, CDR1 is SGHTA and CDR2 is FQGNSA. Trimming shortened V by 5 bases and J by 2 bases, and 14 bases separated the two germline ends. The CDR3 is 15 residues long. CDR3 sequence: CASSISPSTTDTQYF. The DNA for the CDR3 is TGTGCCAGCAGCATCTCTCCTTCGACCACAGATACGCAGTATTTT.

As to this clone: Different DNA sequences within this sample yield the same CDR3. V usage is TRBV9 and J usage is TRBJ2-1, with D possibly being TRBD1 or TRBD2 (5 bases each). This CDR3 has 13 amino acids. Germline CDR1 reads SGDLS; CDR2 reads YYNGEE. V lost 0 bases and J 8 bases, leaving 9 bases between the germline ends. CDR3 bases: TGTGCCAGCAGCGTAGGGGACCGGCATGAGCAGTTCTTC. Its protein product is CASSVGDRHEQFF.

This CDR3 reads CASSQVLAGVSSYEQYF. The CDR3 DNA reads as TGCGCCAGCAGCCAAGTTCTAGCGGGAGTCAGCTCCTACGAGCAGTACTTC. The V gene is TRBV4-1, the J gene TRBJ2-7, with TRBD2 matching 10 bases. V was clipped by 1 base and J by 0 bases; unmatched bases: 6. This CDR3 region has 17 residues. CDR1 MGHRA and CDR2 YSYEKL come from the germline V gene.

The chain carries TRBV28 and TRBJ2-7, with D possibly being TRBD1 (5 bases). The V gene's germline CDR1 is MDHEN and CDR2 SYDVKM. V lost 0 bases and J lost 5, with 11 bases in between. This CDR3 comprises 14 residues. The CDR3 here is CASSLWAQGHEQYF. DNA for the CDR3: TGTGCCAGCAGTTTATGGGCCCAGGGCCACGAGCAGTACTTC.

For the CDR3, the DNA is TGCGCCAGCAGCCCCAGGACGGCGACGGGGACTAGCGGTCCCCGCTGGGAGCAGTACTTC. Translated: CASSPRTATGTSGPRWEQYF. The rearrangement uses TRBV5-1 and TRBJ2-7; 11 bases align to TRBD2. V was pared by 4 bases and J by 7 bases, with 25 bases of the junction left unmatched. The CDR3 runs to 20 residues. Germline-derived CDR1 and CDR2 are SGHRS and YFSETQ. The full variable domain, with the rest looked up from reference TRBV5-1 and TRBJ2-7, is KAGVTQTPRYLIKTRGQQVTLSCSPISGHRSVSWYQQTPGQGLQFLFEYFSETQRNKGNFPGRFSGRQFSNSRSEMNVSTLELGDSALYLCASSPRTATGTSGPRWEQYFGPGTRLTVT.

V usage is TRBV19 and J usage is TRBJ2-5, with 7 bases that match TRBD1. With V trimmed by 4 bases and J by 2 bases, 4 bases remained unmatched. The length of the CDR3 is 14 residues. The germline CDR1 and CDR2 sequences are LNHDA and SQIVND (reference sequence). The CDR3 nucleotides are TGTGCCAGTAGTACGGACAGGCCGCAAGAGACCCAGTACTTC. Protein: CASSTDRPQETQYF.

The rearrangement uses TRBV27 and TRBJ2-1, with D tentatively TRBD1 (6 bases). Germline V gene sequence: CDR1 MNHEY, CDR2 SMNVEV (reference sequence). The V gene lost 6 bases and the J gene lost 6 bases, with 15 bases spanning the gap. The CDR3 covers 14 residues. CDR3 protein: CASSPGDLVNEQFF. In DNA, the CDR3 is TGTGCCAGCAGCCCAGGGGATTTAGTCAATGAGCAGTTCTTC.

V and J are TRBV29-1 and TRBJ1-2; D is perhaps TRBD1 (6 bases). CDR1 is SQVTM, CDR2 ANQGSEA, per germline. The CDR3 has 14 amino acids. The V end lost 5 bases, the J end lost 1 base, and 14 bases lay between the germline ends. The CDR3: CSVHRVEDNYGYTF. CDR3 nucleotides: TGCAGCGTTCACAGGGTAGAGGATAACTATGGCTACACCTTC.

This clone was detected only a few times. Other nucleotide sequences in the sample specify the same CDR3. The rearrangement uses TRBV27 and TRBJ1-5, with unresolved D. CDR1 MNHEY and CDR2 SMNVEV come from the germline V gene (reference sequence). With 8 bases removed from V and 9 bases from J, the gap between germline ends came to 5 bases. The CDR3 has 9 residues. CDR3 sequence (DNA): TGTGCCAGCGGTTGGCCCCAGCATTTT. This translates into CASGWPQHF.

A word on this clone: The sample carries other DNA sequences with the same CDR3. J is TRBJ2-1 and V is TRBV9, with D unresolved. From germline, CDR1 is SGDLS and CDR2 YYNGEE. The CDR3 totals 16 residues. Between the trimmed V and J ends, which lost 0 bases and 0 bases, there was a span of 10 bases. The CDR3 here is CASSVGGLSSYNEQFF. In DNA form, the CDR3 reads TGTGCCAGCAGCGTAGGAGGTCTGAGCTCCTACAATGAGCAGTTCTTC.

The V and J genes are TRBV28 and TRBJ2-2, with a possible D match to TRBD1 (5 bases). The CDR3 totals 15 residues. CDR1 and CDR2 from the germline V gene are MDHEN and SYDVKM. Between the trimmed V and J ends, which lost 3 bases and 2 bases, there was a span of 10 bases. The CDR3 DNA sequence: TGTGCCAGCAGTTTTCGTGACAGAAACACCGGGGAGCTGTTTTTT. Translating gives CASSFRDRNTGELFF.

The rearrangement joins TRBV7-3 to TRBJ2-2; 8 bases align to TRBD2. Per germline, CDR1 SGHTA and CDR2 FQGTGA. With 5 bases clipped from V and 7 bases from J, the junction kept 12 bases outside the gene matches. CDR3 length: 16 residues. The chain's CDR3 is CASSPRGGAEDGELFF. CDR3 DNA: TGTGCCAGCAGCCCCCGGGGGGGGGCCGAAGACGGGGAGCTGTTTTTT.

V is TRBV28 and J is TRBJ1-1, with 9 bases identical to TRBD1. Germline CDR1 and CDR2: MDHEN and SYDVKM. This CDR3 has 17 residues. J gave up 0 bases and V 8 bases, and 13 bases lay outside the gene matches. The CDR3 sequence: CASDLAGTGHLNTEAFF. As DNA, the CDR3 is TGTGCCAGCGATCTTGCCGGGACAGGGCATTTGAACACTGAAGCTTTCTTT.

In the case of this clone: Other DNA sequences from this sample encode an identical CDR3 as well. The gene calls are TRBV5-4 and TRBJ2-7; 11 bases align to TRBD2. The germline V gene encodes CDR1 SGHNT and CDR2 YYREEE (reference sequence). The CDR3 has 15 amino acids. The ends lost 4 bases at V and 0 bases at J; junction bases unmatched: 3. The CDR3 protein is CASSQGLADSYEQYF. The DNA of the CDR3 is TGTGCCAGCAGCCAGGGACTAGCGGACTCCTACGAGCAGTACTTC.

Comment on this clone: The sample carries other DNA sequences with the same CDR3. Written as DNA, the CDR3 is TGTGCCAGCAGTTGGGACAGGGAATCGTACGAGCAGTACTTC. The encoded protein is CASSWDRESYEQYF. V is TRBV28 and J is TRBJ2-7; TRBD1 matches at 9 bases. Germline CDR1 is MDHEN and CDR2 is SYDVKM. The CDR3 contains 14 residues. Trimming at V came to 4 bases and at J to 4 bases, leaving 5 bases not matched to a gene. The entire variable domain, with the rest obtained from reference TRBV28 and TRBJ2-7, is as follows: DVKVTQSSRYLVKRTGEKVFLECVQDMDHENMFWYRQDPGLGLRLIYFSYDVKMKEKGDIPEGYSVSREKKERFSLILESASTNQTSMYLCASSWDRESYEQYFGPGTRLTVT.